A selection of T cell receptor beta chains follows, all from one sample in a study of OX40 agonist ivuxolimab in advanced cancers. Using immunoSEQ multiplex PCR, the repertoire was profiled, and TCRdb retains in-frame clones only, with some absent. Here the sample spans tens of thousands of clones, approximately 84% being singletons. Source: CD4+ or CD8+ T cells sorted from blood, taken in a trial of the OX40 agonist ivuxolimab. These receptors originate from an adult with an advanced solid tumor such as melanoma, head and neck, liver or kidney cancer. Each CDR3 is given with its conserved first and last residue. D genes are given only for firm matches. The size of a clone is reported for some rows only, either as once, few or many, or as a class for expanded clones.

CASTRNGYTDTQYF	TGTGCCAGCACCAGGAACGGGTACACAGATACGCAGTATTTT	few	.	TRBV27	TRBJ2-3
CASSQVMEGNTIYF	TGTGCCAGCAGCCAAGTAATGGAGGGAAACACCATATATTTT	.	.	TRBV4-2	TRBJ1-3
CASSLAARGGYTF	TGTGCCAGCAGCTTGGCAGCCAGGGGTGGCTACACCTTC	.	.	TRBV5-6	TRBJ1-2
CASSLDGTAFSNQPQHF	TGTGCCAGCAGCTTAGATGGGACAGCCTTTAGCAATCAGCCCCAGCATTTT	few	TRBD1	TRBV7-8	TRBJ1-5
CASSLSTSGSGDTQYF	TGTGCCAGCAGCTTAAGTACTAGCGGGAGCGGGGATACGCAGTATTTT	.	TRBD2	TRBV7-9	TRBJ2-3
CASSSGANVLTF	TGTGCCAGTTCGTCTGGGGCCAACGTCCTGACTTTC	.	.	TRBV5-8	TRBJ2-6
CASGQGRNTEAFF	TGTGCCAGCGGGCAGGGAAGGAACACTGAAGCTTTCTTT	few	.	TRBV9	TRBJ1-1
CASSLDRWGNQPQHF	TGTGCCAGCAGCCTGGATAGGTGGGGCAATCAGCCCCAGCATTTT	.	.	TRBV11-2	TRBJ1-5
CASSAVNTEAFF	TGTGCCAGCTCAGCGGTAAACACTGAAGCTTTCTTT	.	.	TRBV7-8	TRBJ1-1
CASSDWEQFF	TGCGCCAGCAGTGATTGGGAGCAGTTCTTC	.	.	TRBV10-2	TRBJ2-1
CASSAGQKSSYEQYF	TGTGCCAGCAGCGCCGGACAGAAGAGCTCCTACGAGCAGTACTTC	.	.	TRBV9	TRBJ2-7
CASSIPGLNTGELFF	TGTGCCAGTAGTATACCCGGTCTGAATACCGGGGAGCTGTTTTTT	.	.	TRBV19	TRBJ2-2
CASSFPSPLQPQHF	TGTGCCAGCAGTTTCCCCAGTCCTCTACAGCCCCAGCATTTT	.	.	TRBV28	TRBJ1-5
CASSLTRGMNTEAFF	TGTGCCAGCAGCTTAACGAGGGGAATGAACACTGAAGCTTTCTTT	.	.	TRBV7-3	TRBJ1-1
CASSGASGNEQFF	TGTGCCAGCAGCGGGGCCTCAGGGAATGAGCAGTTCTTC	.	.	TRBV9	TRBJ2-1
CASSTANTEAFF	TGTGCCAGCAGCACGGCGAACACTGAAGCTTTCTTT	.	.	TRBV7-9	TRBJ1-1
CASSLVGTVRSGELFF	TGTGCCAGCAGCTTAGTTGGGACAGTAAGAAGCGGGGAGCTGTTTTTT	.	TRBD1	TRBV7-9	TRBJ2-2
CASSLRPAGHGNTIYF	TGTGCCAGCAGCCTTAGACCGGCGGGACACGGAAACACCATATATTTT	.	.	TRBV28	TRBJ1-3
CASSVGVAGGSSYEQYF	TGTGCCAGCAGTGTAGGGGTAGCGGGTGGGAGCTCCTACGAGCAGTACTTC	.	TRBD2	TRBV2	TRBJ2-7
CATLGAGASSYNEQFF	TGCGCCACCTTAGGTGCGGGAGCGAGCTCCTACAATGAGCAGTTCTTC	.	TRBD2	TRBV4-1	TRBJ2-1
CASSDPDRGRQPQHF	TGTGCCAGCAGTGACCCAGACAGGGGGCGGCAGCCCCAGCATTTT	.	TRBD1	TRBV6-1	TRBJ1-5
CAWKAGAGRETQYF	TGTGCCTGGAAAGCGGGGGCCGGACGAGAGACCCAGTACTTC	.	TRBD2	TRBV30	TRBJ2-5
CASSEIAGGYNEQFF	TGTGCCAGCAGTGAAATAGCGGGAGGATACAATGAGCAGTTCTTC	once	TRBD2	TRBV6-1	TRBJ2-1
CASSEYGFTDTQYF	TGTGCCAGCAGTGAATATGGCTTCACAGATACGCAGTATTTT	.	.	TRBV25-1	TRBJ2-3
CASSLAWGSSYEQYF	TGTGCCAGCAGCTTGGCCTGGGGAAGCTCCTACGAGCAGTACTTC	.	.	TRBV5-8	TRBJ2-7
CASSWGGGVGEQYF	TGTGCCAGCAGCTGGGGGGGCGGAGTCGGCGAGCAGTACTTC	.	.	TRBV7-2	TRBJ2-7
CASSSAGAEEKLFF	TGTGCCAGCAGTTCGGCAGGGGCGGAGGAAAAACTGTTTTTT	.	.	TRBV28	TRBJ1-4
CASSPAGTGGDEAFF	TGTGCCAGCAGTCCTGCTGGGACAGGGGGGGATGAAGCTTTCTTT	few	TRBD1	TRBV4-2	TRBJ1-1
CASSQEAGIRGYTF	TGTGCCAGCAGCCAAGAGGCAGGCATCAGAGGCTACACCTTC	.	.	TRBV14	TRBJ1-2
CASSGNSGRSYNEQFF	TGTGCCAGCAGTGGGAATAGCGGGAGGTCCTACAATGAGCAGTTCTTC	few	TRBD2	TRBV9	TRBJ2-1
CSVEDWGDRATDTQYF	TGCAGCGTTGAAGATTGGGGGGACAGGGCCACAGATACGCAGTATTTT	few	TRBD1	TRBV29-1	TRBJ2-3
CASSSLPGSSYNSPLHF	TGTGCCAGCAGCTCTCTTCCGGGCAGCTCCTATAATTCACCCCTCCACTTT	.	.	TRBV5-4	TRBJ1-6
CASSPHPAGGSAIQYF	TGTGCCAGCAGTCCCCACCCGGCGGGGGGATCAGCCATTCAGTACTTC	.	TRBD2	TRBV27	TRBJ2-4
CASSSSRVRNTEAFF	TGTGCCAGCAGTTCCTCTCGGGTTAGGAACACTGAAGCTTTCTTT	.	.	TRBV28	TRBJ1-1
CASSSSSREQFF	TGTGCCAGCAGCTCCTCGTCCAGGGAGCAGTTCTTC	.	.	TRBV7-8	TRBJ2-1
CASSGGLAEYNEQFF	TGTGCCAGCAGTGGGGGACTAGCGGAATACAATGAGCAGTTCTTC	once	TRBD2	TRBV28	TRBJ2-1
CASTLLPGNEQFF	TGCGCCAGCACCCTCCTTCCGGGGAATGAGCAGTTCTTC	.	.	TRBV5-1	TRBJ2-1
CASGNSGQVSYGYTF	TGTGCCAGTGGAAATTCAGGACAGGTCAGCTATGGCTACACCTTC	.	TRBD1	TRBV19	TRBJ1-2
CVSSPDRELYF	TGTGTCAGCAGCCCAGACAGGGAACTTTACTTC	once	TRBD1	TRBV11-3	TRBJ2-7
CASSRDRVSAFF	TGTGCCAGCAGTCGGGACAGGGTAAGCGCTTTCTTT	.	TRBD1	TRBV28	TRBJ1-1
CASSWGSSYEQYF	TGTGCCAGCAGCTGGGGCAGCTCCTACGAGCAGTACTTC	.	.	TRBV7-8	TRBJ2-7
CASSPIWDRGSWAQYF	TGTGCCAGCAGCCCCATTTGGGACAGGGGTAGTTGGGCGCAGTATTTT	.	TRBD1	TRBV5-4	TRBJ2-3
CASSALLAAFNEKLFF	TGTGCCAGCAGTGCCCTGCTGGCTGCCTTTAATGAAAAACTGTTTTTT	.	.	TRBV2	TRBJ1-4
CASSGEWGEIDGEQFF	TGTGCCAGCAGCGGGGAGTGGGGGGAAATAGATGGGGAGCAGTTCTTC	few	.	TRBV11-3	TRBJ2-1
CASSLGVIATNEKLFF	TGTGCCAGCAGCTTAGGCGTGATCGCAACTAATGAAAAACTGTTTTTT	.	.	TRBV7-9	TRBJ1-4
CASSMVVAGGYEQYF	TGTGCCAGTAGTATGGTAGTAGCGGGAGGTTACGAGCAGTACTTC	.	TRBD2	TRBV19	TRBJ2-7
CASSISRDVTTEAFF	TGTGCCAGTAGTATCTCCCGGGATGTGACGACTGAAGCTTTCTTT	.	.	TRBV19	TRBJ1-1
CASSNRGTSGGFSSYEQYF	TGTGCCAGCAGCAATCGAGGGACTAGCGGGGGCTTCAGCTCCTACGAGCAGTACTTC	.	.	TRBV21-1	TRBJ2-7